These T cell receptor beta chains were read from a single sample in a study of technical replicates of blood from four donors. Produced via immunoSEQ multiplex PCR; TCRdb's table is partial and in-frame only. The profile shows over 85,000 clones, around 94% of them singletons. Specimen: T cells isolated from PBMCs. The receptor set was obtained from a human donor in good health. The CDR3 runs from the conserved cysteine through the conserved F or W. A D gene is named only where the DNA matches it firmly. Clone size is stated in some rows and not others, as once, few, many or a class when expanded.

V gene: TRBV6-5; D gene: TRBD1; clone size: NA; J gene: TRBJ2-7; CDR3 DNA: TGTGCCACCGGGACAGGGGCCGGCTACGAGCAGTACTTC; CDR3 protein: CATGTGAGYEQYF
V gene: TRBV4-1; D gene: TRBD1; clone size: NA; J gene: TRBJ2-5; CDR3 DNA: TGCGCCAGCAGCCAAGCCGGGACAGGGGGCGAGACCCAGTACTTC; CDR3 protein: CASSQAGTGGETQYF
V gene: TRBV5-1; D gene: TRBD1; clone size: NA; J gene: TRBJ1-2; CDR3 DNA: TGCGCCAGCAGCCCAGGACAGGGACACTATGGCTACACCTTC; CDR3 protein: CASSPGQGHYGYTF
V gene: TRBV7-3; D gene: TRBD2; clone size: NA; J gene: TRBJ2-1; CDR3 DNA: TGTGCCAGCAGCACCGGGACTAGCGGGGGGAGCTCCTACAATGAGCAGTTCTTC; CDR3 protein: CASSTGTSGGSSYNEQFF
V gene: TRBV28; D gene: NA; clone size: NA; J gene: TRBJ2-1; CDR3 DNA: TGTGCCAGCAACCCGGACTACGTCAATGAGCAGTTCTTC; CDR3 protein: CASNPDYVNEQFF
V gene: TRBV28; D gene: TRBD2; clone size: NA; J gene: TRBJ2-7; CDR3 DNA: TGTGCCAGCAGTTTTACGACTAGCGGCTCCTACGAGCAGTACTTC; CDR3 protein: CASSFTTSGSYEQYF
V gene: TRBV10-3; D gene: TRBD1; clone size: NA; J gene: TRBJ1-1; CDR3 DNA: TGTGCCATCAGGGACAGGGGGCTTGACACTGAAGCTTTCTTT; CDR3 protein: CAIRDRGLDTEAFF
V gene: TRBV9; D gene: TRBD2; clone size: NA; J gene: TRBJ2-5; CDR3 DNA: TGTGCCAGCAGCGTATTAAGCGGGGGACAAGAGACCCAGTACTTC; CDR3 protein: CASSVLSGGQETQYF
V gene: TRBV12-5; D gene: NA; clone size: NA; J gene: TRBJ1-3; CDR3 DNA: TGTGCTAGTGGTTTGTTCTTCCAGACATCGGGGAACACCATATATTTT; CDR3 protein: CASGLFFQTSGNTIYF
V gene: TRBV10-3; D gene: NA; clone size: NA; J gene: TRBJ2-3; CDR3 DNA: TGTGCCATCAGTACGACAGCAGATACGCAGTATTTT; CDR3 protein: CAISTTADTQYF
V gene: TRBV27; D gene: TRBD2; clone size: NA; J gene: TRBJ2-1; CDR3 DNA: TGTGCCAGCAGTTTGTGGACTAGCGGGATTTTTAATGAGCAGTTCTTC; CDR3 protein: CASSLWTSGIFNEQFF
V gene: TRBV25-1; D gene: TRBD1; clone size: once; J gene: TRBJ1-2; CDR3 DNA: TGTGCCAGCAGGTCGAGGGACAGTGGATACTATGGCTACACCTTC; CDR3 protein: CASRSRDSGYYGYTF
V gene: TRBV28; D gene: NA; clone size: once; J gene: TRBJ1-5; CDR3 DNA: TGTGCCAGCAGGCAGGCGGGGACCTCCAATCAGCCCCAGCATTTT; CDR3 protein: CASRQAGTSNQPQHF
V gene: TRBV6-6; D gene: TRBD2; clone size: NA; J gene: TRBJ2-3; CDR3 DNA: TGTGCCAGCAGTCTAGCGGTTGGAGATACGCAGTATTTT; CDR3 protein: CASSLAVGDTQYF
V gene: TRBV19; D gene: TRBD2; clone size: NA; J gene: TRBJ2-7; CDR3 DNA: TGTGCCAGTAGTAAGGCCGGGACTAGCGGGAGCTACGAGCAGTACTTC; CDR3 protein: CASSKAGTSGSYEQYF
V gene: TRBV5-4; D gene: NA; clone size: NA; J gene: TRBJ2-3; CDR3 DNA: TGTGCCAGCGAAACCCTGGCGGGAGACAGGACGCAGTATTTT; CDR3 protein: CASETLAGDRTQYF
V gene: TRBV7-3; D gene: TRBD2; clone size: NA; J gene: TRBJ2-2; CDR3 DNA: TGTGCCAGCAGTAGCGGGGGGGCCTCCGGGGAGCTGTTTTTT; CDR3 protein: CASSSGGASGELFF
V gene: TRBV6-1; D gene: TRBD1; clone size: NA; J gene: TRBJ1-5; CDR3 DNA: TGTGCCATTACCCCGGACGGGACAGGGAATCAGCCCCAGCATTTT; CDR3 protein: CAITPDGTGNQPQHF
V gene: TRBV10-3; D gene: NA; clone size: NA; J gene: TRBJ1-1; CDR3 DNA: TGTGCCATCAGACAGGGCCCGAACACTGAAGCTTTCTTT; CDR3 protein: CAIRQGPNTEAFF
V gene: TRBV19; D gene: TRBD1; clone size: NA; J gene: TRBJ2-7; CDR3 DNA: TGTGCCAGTAGTCCACTGGGGACAGGGGACCGCTACGAGCAGTACTTC; CDR3 protein: CASSPLGTGDRYEQYF
V gene: TRBV14; D gene: NA; clone size: NA; J gene: TRBJ2-7; CDR3 DNA: TGTGCCAGCAGCCACGCATACAGGGCGGTGCGCTACGAGCAGTACTTC; CDR3 protein: CASSHAYRAVRYEQYF
V gene: TRBV27; D gene: TRBD2; clone size: NA; J gene: TRBJ2-1; CDR3 DNA: TGTGCCAGCAGGCCTACTAGCGGGGGAACGAGGAATGAGCAGTTCTTC; CDR3 protein: CASRPTSGGTRNEQFF
V gene: TRBV19; D gene: NA; clone size: NA; J gene: TRBJ1-2; CDR3 DNA: TGTGCCAGTAGCCTATGGGAACAGGCGGGAGGCTACACCTTC; CDR3 protein: CASSLWEQAGGYTF
V gene: TRBV4-1; D gene: TRBD2; clone size: once; J gene: TRBJ2-2; CDR3 DNA: TGCGCCAGCAGCCAAGTCGGACTAGCGGGAGGTGGCACCGGGGAGCTGTTTTTT; CDR3 protein: CASSQVGLAGGGTGELFF
V gene: TRBV9; D gene: NA; clone size: NA; J gene: TRBJ1-1; CDR3 DNA: TGTGCCAGCGGCCCGGAGACGGAGAACACTGAAGCTTTCTTT; CDR3 protein: CASGPETENTEAFF
V gene: TRBV19; D gene: NA; clone size: NA; J gene: TRBJ2-1; CDR3 DNA: TGTGCCAGTAGTCCCGGTTACAATGAGCAGTTCTTC; CDR3 protein: CASSPGYNEQFF
V gene: TRBV29-1; D gene: NA; clone size: NA; J gene: TRBJ1-2; CDR3 DNA: TGCAGCGTTGATAGTGAGGGAGCTAACTATGGCTACACCTTC; CDR3 protein: CSVDSEGANYGYTF
V gene: TRBV4-1; D gene: NA; clone size: NA; J gene: TRBJ2-7; CDR3 DNA: TGCGCCAGCAGCCCCGCGGGGCAGTCCTACGAGCAGTACTTC; CDR3 protein: CASSPAGQSYEQYF
V gene: TRBV4-1; D gene: NA; clone size: once; J gene: TRBJ2-5; CDR3 DNA: TGCGCCAGCAGCTCCCTCACAGGGGCGGGGGAGACCCAGTACTTC; CDR3 protein: CASSSLTGAGETQYF
V gene: TRBV2; D gene: TRBD1; clone size: NA; J gene: TRBJ1-1; CDR3 DNA: TGTGCCAGCAGTGAGAGGGGACAGGAAAACACTGAAGCTTTCTTT; CDR3 protein: CASSERGQENTEAFF